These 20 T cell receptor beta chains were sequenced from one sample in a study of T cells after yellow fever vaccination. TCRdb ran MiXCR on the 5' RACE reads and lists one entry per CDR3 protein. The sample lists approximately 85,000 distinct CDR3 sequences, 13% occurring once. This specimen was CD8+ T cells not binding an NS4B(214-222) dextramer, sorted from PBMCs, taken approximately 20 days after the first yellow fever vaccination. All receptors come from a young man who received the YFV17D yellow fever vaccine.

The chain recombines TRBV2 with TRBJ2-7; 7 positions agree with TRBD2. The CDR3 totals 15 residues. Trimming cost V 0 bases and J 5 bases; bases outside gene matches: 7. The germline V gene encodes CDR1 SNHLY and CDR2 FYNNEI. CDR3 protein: CASSEAVAGWHEQYF. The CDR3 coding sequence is TGTGCCAGCAGTGAAGCGGTAGCGGGTTGGCACGAGCAGTACTTC.

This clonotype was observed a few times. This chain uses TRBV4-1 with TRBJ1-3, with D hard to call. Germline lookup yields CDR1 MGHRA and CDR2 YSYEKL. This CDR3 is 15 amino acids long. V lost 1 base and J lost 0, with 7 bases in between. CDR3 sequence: CASSQVRSSGNTIYF. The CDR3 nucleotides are TGCGCCAGCAGCCAAGTCCGGTCCTCTGGAAACACCATATATTTT.

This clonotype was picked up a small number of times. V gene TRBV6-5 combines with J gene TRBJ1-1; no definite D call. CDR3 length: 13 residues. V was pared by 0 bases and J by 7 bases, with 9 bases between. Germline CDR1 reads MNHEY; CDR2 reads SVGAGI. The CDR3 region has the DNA TGTGCCAGCAGTTACTCTTCGGGGAATGAAGCTTTCTTT. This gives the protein CASSYSSGNEAFF.

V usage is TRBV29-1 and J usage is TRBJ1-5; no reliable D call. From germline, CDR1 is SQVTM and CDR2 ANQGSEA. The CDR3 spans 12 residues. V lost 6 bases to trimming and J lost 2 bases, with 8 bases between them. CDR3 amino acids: CSVRQGNQPQHF. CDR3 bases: TGCAGCGTCAGGCAGGGCAATCAGCCCCAGCATTTT.

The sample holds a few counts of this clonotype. The DNA of the CDR3 is TGTGCCAGCAGAAGCACGGACGAAGCCTTGGAGCTGTTTTTT. This encodes CASRSTDEALELFF. The chain employs TRBV7-6 and TRBJ2-2; D is unclear. Germline-derived CDR1 and CDR2 are SGHVS and FNYEAQ. The V gene lost 6 bases and the J gene lost 10 bases, with 18 bases spanning the gap. CDR3 length: 14 amino acids. The full variable domain, its missing parts supplied by reference TRBV7-6 and TRBJ2-2, is GAGVSQSPRYKVTKRGQDVALRCDPISGHVSLYWYRQALGQGPEFLTYFNYEAQQDKSGLPNDRFSAERPEGSISTLTIQRTEQRDSAMYRCASRSTDEALELFFGEGSRLTVL.

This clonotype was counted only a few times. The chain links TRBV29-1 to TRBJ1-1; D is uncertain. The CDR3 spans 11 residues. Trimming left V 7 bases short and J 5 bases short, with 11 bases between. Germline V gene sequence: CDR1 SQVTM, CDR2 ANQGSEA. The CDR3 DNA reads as TGCAGCGCCAAAGTGGGAACTGAAGCTTTCTTT. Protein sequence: CSAKVGTEAFF.

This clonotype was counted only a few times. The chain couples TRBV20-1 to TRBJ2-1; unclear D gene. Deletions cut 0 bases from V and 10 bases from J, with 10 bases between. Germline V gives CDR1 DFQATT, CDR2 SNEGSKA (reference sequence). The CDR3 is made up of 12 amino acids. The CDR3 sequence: CSAREGPPEQFF. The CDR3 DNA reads TGCAGTGCTAGAGAAGGGCCCCCAGAGCAGTTCTTC.

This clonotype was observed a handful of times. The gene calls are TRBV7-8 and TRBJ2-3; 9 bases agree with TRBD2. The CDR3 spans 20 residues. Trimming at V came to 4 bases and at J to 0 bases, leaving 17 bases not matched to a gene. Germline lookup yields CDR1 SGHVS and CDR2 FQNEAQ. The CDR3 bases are TGTGCCAGCAGCTCGGTGGTGCAAGCGGGGGGCTCTTCTAGCACAGATACGCAGTATTTT. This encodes CASSSVVQAGGSSSTDTQYF.

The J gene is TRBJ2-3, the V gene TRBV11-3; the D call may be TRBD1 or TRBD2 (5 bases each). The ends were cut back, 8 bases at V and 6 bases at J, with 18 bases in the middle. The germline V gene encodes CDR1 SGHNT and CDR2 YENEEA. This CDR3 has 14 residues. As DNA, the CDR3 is TGTGCCAGCCGGGGCCAGCCGTTTCCGGATACGCAGTATTTT. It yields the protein CASRGQPFPDTQYF.

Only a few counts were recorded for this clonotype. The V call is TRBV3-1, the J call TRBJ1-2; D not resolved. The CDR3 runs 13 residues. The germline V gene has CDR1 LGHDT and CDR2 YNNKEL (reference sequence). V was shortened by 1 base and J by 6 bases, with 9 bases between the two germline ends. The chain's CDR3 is CASSQALPHGYTF. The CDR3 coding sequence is TGTGCCAGCAGCCAAGCCCTCCCCCATGGCTACACCTTC.

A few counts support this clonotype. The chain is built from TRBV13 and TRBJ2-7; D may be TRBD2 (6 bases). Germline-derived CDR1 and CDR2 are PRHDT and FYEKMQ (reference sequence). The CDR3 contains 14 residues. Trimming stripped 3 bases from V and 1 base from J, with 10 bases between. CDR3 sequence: CASSLRGLSYEQYF. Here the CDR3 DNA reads TGTGCCAGCAGCTTGCGGGGCCTTTCCTACGAGCAGTACTTC.

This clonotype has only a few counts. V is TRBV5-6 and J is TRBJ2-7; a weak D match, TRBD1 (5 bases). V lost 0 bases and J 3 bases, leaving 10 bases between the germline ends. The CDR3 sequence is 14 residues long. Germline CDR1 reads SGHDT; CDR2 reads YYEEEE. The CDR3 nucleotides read TGTGCCAGCAGCTTGGGGGCAGGGATCTACGAGCAGTACGTC. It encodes CASSLGAGIYEQYV.

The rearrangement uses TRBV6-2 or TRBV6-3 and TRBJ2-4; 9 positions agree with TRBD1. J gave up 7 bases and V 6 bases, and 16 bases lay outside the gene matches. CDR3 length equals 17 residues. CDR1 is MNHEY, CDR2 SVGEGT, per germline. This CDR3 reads CASSNPTWGTGFNIQYF. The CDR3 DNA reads TGTGCCAGCAGCAACCCGACTTGGGGGACAGGGTTCAACATTCAGTACTTC.

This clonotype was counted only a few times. CDR3 DNA: TGTGCCACGATGCCCCCAGGGGGCATCTGGGATGGCTACACCTTC. It encodes CATMPPGGIWDGYTF. J is TRBJ1-2 and V is TRBV12-3 or TRBV12-4; 8 bases agree with TRBD1. Losses at the gene ends were 10 bases for V and 6 bases for J; bases not matched to a gene: 16. The CDR3 has 15 residues.

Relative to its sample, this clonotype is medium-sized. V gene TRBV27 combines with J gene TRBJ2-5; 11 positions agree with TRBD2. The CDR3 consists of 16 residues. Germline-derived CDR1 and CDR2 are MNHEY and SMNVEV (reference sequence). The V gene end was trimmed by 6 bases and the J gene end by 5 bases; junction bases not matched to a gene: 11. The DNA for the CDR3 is TGTGCCAGCAGGACCTATAGCGGGGGGGCCCGGGAGACCCAGTACTTC. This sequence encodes CASRTYSGGARETQYF.

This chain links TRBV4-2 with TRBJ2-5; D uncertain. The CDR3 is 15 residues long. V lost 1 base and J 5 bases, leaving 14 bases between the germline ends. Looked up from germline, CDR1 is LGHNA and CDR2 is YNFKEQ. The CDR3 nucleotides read TGTGCCAGCAGCCAAGGAGCCTCAGAGAGTGAGACCCAGTACTTC. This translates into CASSQGASESETQYF.

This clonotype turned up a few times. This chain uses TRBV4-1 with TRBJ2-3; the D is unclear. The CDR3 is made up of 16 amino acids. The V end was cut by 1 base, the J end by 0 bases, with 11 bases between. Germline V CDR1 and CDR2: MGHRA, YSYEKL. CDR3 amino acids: CASSQVGQRSTDTQYF. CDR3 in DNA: TGCGCCAGCAGCCAAGTTGGGCAGAGAAGCACAGATACGCAGTATTTT.

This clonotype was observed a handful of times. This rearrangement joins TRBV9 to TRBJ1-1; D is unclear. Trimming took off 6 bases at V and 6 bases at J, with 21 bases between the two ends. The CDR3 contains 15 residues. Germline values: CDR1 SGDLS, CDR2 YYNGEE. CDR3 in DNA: TGTGCCAGCACCCCCAAACCCGGACCGGGGTCTGAAGCTTTCTTT. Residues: CASTPKPGPGSEAFF. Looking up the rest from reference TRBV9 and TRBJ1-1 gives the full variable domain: DSGVTQTPKHLITATGQRVTLRCSPRSGDLSVYWYQQSLDQGLQFLIQYYNGEERAKGNILERFSAQQFPDLHSELNLSSLELGDSALYFCASTPKPGPGSEAFFGQGTRLTVV.

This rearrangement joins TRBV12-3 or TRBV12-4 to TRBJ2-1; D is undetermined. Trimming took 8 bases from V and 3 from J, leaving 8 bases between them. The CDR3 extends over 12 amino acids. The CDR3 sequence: CASRSSYNEQFF. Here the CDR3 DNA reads TGTGCCAGCCGGTCCAGCTACAATGAGCAGTTCTTC.

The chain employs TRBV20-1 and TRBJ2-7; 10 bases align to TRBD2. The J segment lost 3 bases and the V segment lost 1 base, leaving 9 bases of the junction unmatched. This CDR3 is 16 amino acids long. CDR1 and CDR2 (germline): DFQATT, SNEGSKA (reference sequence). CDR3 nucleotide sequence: TGCAGTGCTAGAGTAGAGTCTAGCGGGGGCTTCTACGAGCAGTACTTC. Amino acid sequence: CSARVESSGGFYEQYF.